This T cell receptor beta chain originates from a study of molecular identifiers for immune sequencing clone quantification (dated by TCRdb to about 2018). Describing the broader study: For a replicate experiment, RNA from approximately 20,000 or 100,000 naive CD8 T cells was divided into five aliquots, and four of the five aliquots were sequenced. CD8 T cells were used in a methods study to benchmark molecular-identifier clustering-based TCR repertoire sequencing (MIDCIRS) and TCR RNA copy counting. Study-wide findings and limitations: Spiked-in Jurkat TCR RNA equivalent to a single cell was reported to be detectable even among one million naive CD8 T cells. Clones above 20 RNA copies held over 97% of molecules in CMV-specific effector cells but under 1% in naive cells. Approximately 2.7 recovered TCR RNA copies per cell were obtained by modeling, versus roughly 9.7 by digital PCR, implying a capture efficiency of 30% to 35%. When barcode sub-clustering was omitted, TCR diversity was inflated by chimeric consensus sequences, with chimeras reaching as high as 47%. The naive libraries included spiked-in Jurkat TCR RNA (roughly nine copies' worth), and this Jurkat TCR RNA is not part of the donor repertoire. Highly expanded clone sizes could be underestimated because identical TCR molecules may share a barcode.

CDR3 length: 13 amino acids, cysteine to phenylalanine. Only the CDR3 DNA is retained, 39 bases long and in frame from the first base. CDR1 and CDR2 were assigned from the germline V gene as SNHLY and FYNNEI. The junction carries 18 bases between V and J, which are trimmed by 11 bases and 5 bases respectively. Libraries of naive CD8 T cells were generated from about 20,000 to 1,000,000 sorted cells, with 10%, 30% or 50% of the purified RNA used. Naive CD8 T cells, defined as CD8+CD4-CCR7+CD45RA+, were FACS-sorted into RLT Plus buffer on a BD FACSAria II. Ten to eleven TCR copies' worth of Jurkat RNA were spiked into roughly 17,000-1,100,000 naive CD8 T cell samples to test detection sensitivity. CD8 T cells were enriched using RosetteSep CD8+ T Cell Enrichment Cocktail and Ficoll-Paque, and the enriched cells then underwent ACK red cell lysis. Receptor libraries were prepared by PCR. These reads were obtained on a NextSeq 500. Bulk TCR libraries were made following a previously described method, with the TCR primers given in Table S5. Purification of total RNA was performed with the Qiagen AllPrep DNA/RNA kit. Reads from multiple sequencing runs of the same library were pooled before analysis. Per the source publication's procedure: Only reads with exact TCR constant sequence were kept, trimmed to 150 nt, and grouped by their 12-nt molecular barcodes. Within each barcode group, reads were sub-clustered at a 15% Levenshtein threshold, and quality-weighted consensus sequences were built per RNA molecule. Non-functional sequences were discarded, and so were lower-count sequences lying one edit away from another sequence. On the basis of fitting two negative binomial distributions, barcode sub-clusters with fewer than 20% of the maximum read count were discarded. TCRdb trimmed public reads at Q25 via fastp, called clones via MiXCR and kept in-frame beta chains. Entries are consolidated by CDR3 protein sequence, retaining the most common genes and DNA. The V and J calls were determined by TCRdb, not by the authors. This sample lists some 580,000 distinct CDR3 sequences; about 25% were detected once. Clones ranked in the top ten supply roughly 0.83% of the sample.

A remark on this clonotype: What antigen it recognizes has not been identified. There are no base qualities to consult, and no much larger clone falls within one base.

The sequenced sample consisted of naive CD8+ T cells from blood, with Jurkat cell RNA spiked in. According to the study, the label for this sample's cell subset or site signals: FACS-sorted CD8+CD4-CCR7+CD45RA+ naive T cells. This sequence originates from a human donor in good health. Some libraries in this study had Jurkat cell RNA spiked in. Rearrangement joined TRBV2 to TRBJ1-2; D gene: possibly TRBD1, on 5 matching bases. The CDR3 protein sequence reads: CAAEGFGFYGYTF. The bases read TGTGCCGCCGAGGGGTTCGGCTTTTATGGCTACACCTTC.